This TCR beta chain came from a study of blood T cell repertoires in COVID-19. Background on the study: Sites across the United States, Italy and Spain contributed samples from acute and convalescent COVID-19. Nucleic acid was either cDNA or gDNA, and it came from T cells, B-cell-depleted T cells, or PBMCs.

Authors' methods: Nucleated cell counts were estimated from reference gene primer amplification. Here immunoSEQ multiplex PCR was the method, and the copy in TCRdb shows in-frame clones only, minus some. V and J calls and clone size are those listed in that table; D and trimming were worked out from the DNA. The profile shows 90,000 to 150,000 clones, about 85% of them singletons. This CDR3 contains 17 residues. Germline V gene lookup returns CDR1 MDHEN and CDR2 SYDVKM. V was clipped by 4 bases and J by 2 bases, with 20 bases between them. The TCR comes from a man of 80 years or more with acute or convalescent COVID-19. The V gene is TRBV28, the J gene TRBJ1-2, with a weak D call TRBD1 (5 bases). The sequenced sample was peripheral blood. CDR3 sequence (DNA): TGTGCCAGCAGTTCCCCTTCTTGGGGCAGCAACAACTATGGCTACACCTTC. Translating it yields CASSSPSWGSNNYGYTF.